This TCR beta chain was sequenced for a study of OX40 agonist ivuxolimab in advanced cancers. Whole-study context: Prior therapy, whether anti-PD-1, anti-PD-L1 or anti-CTLA-4, was allowed, and 40% had some. In three patients, partial responses were observed, one with hepatocellular carcinoma and two with cutaneous melanoma.

Comment on this clone: Its antigen is not identified.

CDR1 is SGHVS and CDR2 is FNYEAQ in the germline V gene. Trimming pared 2 bases from V and 5 bases from J, leaving 3 bases between. The CDR3 spans 11 residues. Generated by immunoSEQ multiplex PCR, the TCRdb table keeps only in-frame clones and is missing some. The table has 81,000 or so clones, 88% seen once. Findings and limits, study-wide: Dosing at 0.1 to 3.0 mg/kg was accompanied by clonal expansion of CD4+ and CD8+ blood T cells by week 6.

Sequenced here: CD4+ or CD8+ T cells sorted from blood, sampled in a trial of the OX40 agonist ivuxolimab. The chain has TRBV7-6 and TRBJ1-1, with no clear D. This clonotype was obtained from an adult with an advanced solid tumor such as melanoma, head and neck, liver or kidney cancer. This CDR3 is CASSLTTEAFF. The DNA of the CDR3 is TGTGCCAGCAGCTTAACGACTGAAGCTTTCTTT.